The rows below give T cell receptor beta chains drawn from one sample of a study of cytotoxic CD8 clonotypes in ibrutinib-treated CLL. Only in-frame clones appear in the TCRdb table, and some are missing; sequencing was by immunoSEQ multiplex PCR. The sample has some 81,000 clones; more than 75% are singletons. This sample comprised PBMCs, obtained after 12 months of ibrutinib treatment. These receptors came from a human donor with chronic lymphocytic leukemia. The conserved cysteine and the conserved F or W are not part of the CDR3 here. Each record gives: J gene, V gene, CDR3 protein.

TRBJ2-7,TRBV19,ASSTDRGGEQY
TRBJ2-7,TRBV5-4,ASSLGGQGSTYEQY
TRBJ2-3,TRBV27,ASNSGTSGSTQY
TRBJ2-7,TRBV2,ASSEQGEYEQY
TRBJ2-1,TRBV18,ASSPGTSGRGQQF
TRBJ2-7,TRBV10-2,ASSEMGQRGTYEQY
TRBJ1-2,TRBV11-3,ASSRRDTPPPGYT
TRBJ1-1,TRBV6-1,ASSAGHGTEAF
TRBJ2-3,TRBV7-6,ASSLALRDTQY
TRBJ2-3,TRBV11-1,ASSTGQGASTDTQY
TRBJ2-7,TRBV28,ASSLQSGGRYEQY
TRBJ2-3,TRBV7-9,ASSLRDRGSDTQY
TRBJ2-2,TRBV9,ASSSWGQGANTGELF
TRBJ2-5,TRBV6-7,ASSYAGGAGETQY
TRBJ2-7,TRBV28,ASTDAGSPYEQY
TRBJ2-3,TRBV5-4,ASIPWGDTDTQY
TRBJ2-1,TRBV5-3,ARSLAWGPNRPSSYNEQF
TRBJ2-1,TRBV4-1,ASSPGGAFNPYNEQF
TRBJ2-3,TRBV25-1,ASTPSTPGADTQY
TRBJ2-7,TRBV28,ASSHPNRKGQY
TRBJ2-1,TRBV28,ASSLSRVRF
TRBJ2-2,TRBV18,ASSRVGAANTGELF
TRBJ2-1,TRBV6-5,ASSYTGTGNNEQF
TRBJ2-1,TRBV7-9,ASSQSGDVYNEQF